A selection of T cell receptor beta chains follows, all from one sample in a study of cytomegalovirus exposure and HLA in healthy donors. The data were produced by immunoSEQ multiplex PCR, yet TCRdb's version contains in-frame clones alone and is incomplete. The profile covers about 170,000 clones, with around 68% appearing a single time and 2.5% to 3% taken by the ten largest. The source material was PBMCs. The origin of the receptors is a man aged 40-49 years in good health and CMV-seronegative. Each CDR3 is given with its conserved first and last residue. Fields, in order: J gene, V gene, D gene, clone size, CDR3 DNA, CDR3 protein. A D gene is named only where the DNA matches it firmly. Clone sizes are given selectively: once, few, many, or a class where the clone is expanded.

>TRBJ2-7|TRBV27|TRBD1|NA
TGTGCCAGCAGGACAGGGATGGGTTCCTACGAGCAGTACTTC
CASRTGMGSYEQYF
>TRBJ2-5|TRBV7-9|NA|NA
TGTGCCAGCAGCTTAGCCAGGGGAGAAGAGACCCAGTACTTC
CASSLARGEETQYF
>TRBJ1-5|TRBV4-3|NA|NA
TGCGCCAGCAGCCAAGATGCGGGCAGTGAGCCCCAGCATTTT
CASSQDAGSEPQHF
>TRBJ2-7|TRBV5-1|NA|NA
TGCGCCAGCAGCTTGGAAGGGGCTCCCACCTACGAGCAGTACTTC
CASSLEGAPTYEQYF
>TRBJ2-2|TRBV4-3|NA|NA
TGCGCCAGCAGCCAAGATTCAGGACAAGGGGTGGCCGGGGAGCTGTTTTTT
CASSQDSGQGVAGELFF
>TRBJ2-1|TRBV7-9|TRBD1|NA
TGTTCCAGCAGCCCCCGACAGGGGGCGTCTAGATTGAATGAGCAGTTCTTC
CSSSPRQGASRLNEQFF
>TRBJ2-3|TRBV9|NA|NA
TGTGCCAGCAGCGTAGAAAGCGGGGATACGCAGTATTTT
CASSVESGDTQYF
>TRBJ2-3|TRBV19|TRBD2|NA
TGTGCCAGTAGAGGGAGGGCCACAGATACGCAGTATTTT
CASRGRATDTQYF
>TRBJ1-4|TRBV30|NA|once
TGTGCCTGGGCAGGGGATCAGAATGAAAAACTGTTTTTT
CAWAGDQNEKLFF
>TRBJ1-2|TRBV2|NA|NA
TGTGCCACAGCCAGGCCCCCCTATGGCTACACCTTC
CATARPPYGYTF
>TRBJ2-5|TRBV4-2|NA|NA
TGTGCCAGCAGCCTAGAACAGGGTCGAGGGGAGACCCAGTACTTC
CASSLEQGRGETQYF
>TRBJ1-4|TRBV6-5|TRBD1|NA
TGTGCCAGCAGTAGGAACAGGGGGATTTCTGAAAAACTGTTTTTT
CASSRNRGISEKLFF
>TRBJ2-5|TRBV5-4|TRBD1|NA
TGTGCCAGCAACCGACCGGGACAGGGTCAAGAGACCCAGTACTTC
CASNRPGQGQETQYF
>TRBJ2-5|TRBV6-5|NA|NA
TGTGCCAGCAGTTACTCGAGGACAGAGGGGTCCCAGTACTTC
CASSYSRTEGSQYF
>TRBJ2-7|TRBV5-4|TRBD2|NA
TGTGCCAGCAGCTCCACTAGCGGGAGGCGTTTCGAGCAGTACTTC
CASSSTSGRRFEQYF
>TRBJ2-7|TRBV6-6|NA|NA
TGTGCCAGCAGTTACTCGTCCCACGAGCAGTACTTC
CASSYSSHEQYF
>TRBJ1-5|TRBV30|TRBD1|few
TGTGCCTGGAGTGTACGGGACAGGGGCGGATATACGGGCAATCAGCCCCAGCATTTT
CAWSVRDRGGYTGNQPQHF
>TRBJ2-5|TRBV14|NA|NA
TGTGCCAGCAGCCAACCCCGGGACTCCGAAGAGACCCAGTACTTC
CASSQPRDSEETQYF
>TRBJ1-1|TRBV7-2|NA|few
TGTGCCAGCAGCTACAGGGCGGACACTGAAGCTTTCTTT
CASSYRADTEAFF
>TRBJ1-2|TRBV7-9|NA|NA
TGTTCCAGCAGCTTAGCCGGGGTCGCTAACTATGGCTACACCTTC
CSSSLAGVANYGYTF
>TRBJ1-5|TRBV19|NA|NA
TGTGCCAGTAGAACCCCAGGGAGGAATAGCAATCAGCCCCAGCATTTT
CASRTPGRNSNQPQHF
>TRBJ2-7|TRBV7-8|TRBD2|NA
TGTGCCAGCAGCTTAGAACCAGCGGGGGGGCCCGACGAGCAGTACTTC
CASSLEPAGGPDEQYF
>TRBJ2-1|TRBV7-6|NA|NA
TGTGCCAGCAGCTTACAAGGTGCGGGTGAGCAGTTCTTC
CASSLQGAGEQFF